This T cell receptor (beta chain) was captured by sequencing in a study of blood T cell repertoires in COVID-19. In the study overall: From T cells, B-cell-depleted T cells, or PBMCs came the material, which was cDNA or gDNA.

Seattle's cohort entered during active infection and was followed longitudinally. In the original processing: Estimation of nucleated cell counts relied on the amplification of reference gene primers. TCRdb keeps only in-frame clones here, not all; method: immunoSEQ multiplex PCR. D and trimming come from the DNA, and the V and J calls and clone size come from that table. The sample records about 220,000 clones, approximately 78% being singletons. The CDR3 is 15 residues long. The V gene's germline CDR1 is SGDLS and CDR2 YYNGEE. The V segment lost 3 bases and the J segment 5 bases; nucleotides outside the gene matches: 7.

This TCR was sampled from a woman in her 70s with COVID-19, enrolled during active disease. The chain couples TRBV9 to TRBJ2-1; 8 positions agree with TRBD1. Sequencing used peripheral blood. CDR3 residues: CASSATGVVDNEQFF. The CDR3 DNA reads as TGTGCCAGCAGCGCGACAGGGGTGGTAGACAATGAGCAGTTCTTC. Filled out from reference TRBV9 and TRBJ2-1, the complete variable domain reads DSGVTQTPKHLITATGQRVTLRCSPRSGDLSVYWYQQSLDQGLQFLIQYYNGEERAKGNILERFSAQQFPDLHSELNLSSLELGDSALYFCASSATGVVDNEQFFGPGTRLTVL.